This TCR beta chain was identified in a study of CXCR3-negative and CXCR3-positive naive CD8 T cells. Study-wide results and limits: More hydrophobic TRB CDR3s occurred in CXCR3-positive than in CXCR3-negative naive cells.

Among CD8+ T cells, naive ones were CD45RO-CCR7+CD27+CD95-. The CDR3 has 13 amino acids. CDR1 is SQVTM, CDR2 ANQGSEA, per germline. Concerning this clonotype itself: Its antigen remains unidentified.

Libraries were UMI-labeled 5' RACE TRB cDNA. Reanalyzing the 5' RACE reads, TCRdb keeps one entry per CDR3 protein, without DNA. The sample table includes 150,000 or so distinct CDR3 sequences. V gene TRBV29-1 combines with J gene TRBJ1-1; TCRdb lists TRBD1, though no DNA is available to test this call. The sequence was collected from a human donor in good health. Some clones in this sample may be carry-over from other donors' samples. The specimen was naive CXCR3+ CD8+ T cells from blood. The subset: CD45RO-CCR7+CD27+CD95- naive CD8+ T cells expressing CXCR3 (TNR3+). CDR3 sequence: CSVTGSQNTEAFF.